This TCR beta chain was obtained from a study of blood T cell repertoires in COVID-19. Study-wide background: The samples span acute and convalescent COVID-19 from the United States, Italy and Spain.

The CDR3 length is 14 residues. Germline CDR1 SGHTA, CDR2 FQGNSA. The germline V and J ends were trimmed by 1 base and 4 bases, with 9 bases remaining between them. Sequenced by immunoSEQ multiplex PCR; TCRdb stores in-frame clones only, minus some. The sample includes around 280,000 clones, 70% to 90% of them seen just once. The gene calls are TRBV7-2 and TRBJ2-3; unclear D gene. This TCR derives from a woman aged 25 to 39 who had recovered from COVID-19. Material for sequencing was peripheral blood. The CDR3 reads CASSLGGSADTQYF. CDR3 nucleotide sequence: TGTGCCAGCAGCTTAGGCGGCTCGGCAGATACGCAGTATTTT.